This T cell receptor beta chain was captured by sequencing in a study of cytomegalovirus exposure and HLA in healthy donors. Findings and caveats of the study: CMV serostatus alone was available as immune exposure information. Most subjects had HLA-A and HLA-B alleles reportedly predicted accurately by TCR beta sequences.

The table lists this clone with a few counts. Its antigen remains unknown. The germline gives CDR1 LGHNA, CDR2 YSLEER. This CDR3 is built from 15 residues. Trimming stripped 0 bases from V and 7 bases from J, with 10 bases between. Primers: 60 Vbeta forward and 13 Jbeta reverse. Measured with immunoSEQ multiplex PCR; TCRdb has only the in-frame clones, and not every one. The table records about 96,000 clones, approximately 72% of them present only once. Source material: PBMCs. The source is a female donor in good health and CMV-seropositive. The genes are TRBV4-3 and TRBJ1-6, with a weak D call TRBD1 (6 bases). In DNA form, the CDR3 reads TGCGCCAGCAGCCAAGATGAGCAGGGGAATTCACCCCTCCACTTT. Its protein product is CASSQDEQGNSPLHF.